This T cell receptor beta chain was identified in a study of CD8+ T cells in alopecia areata. Overall study findings and caveats: Tofacitinib significantly lowered scalp clonality and expanded CD8+ clones among the top 100.

Treatment specified: oral pan-JAK inhibitor, 5-10 mg twice daily. After removal of 2 bases from V and 9 bases from J, the junction contained 9 bases not matched to a gene. This CDR3 has 14 residues. The germline CDR1 and CDR2 sequences are GTSNPN and SVGIG (reference sequence). Extraction of RNA preceded its reverse transcription into cDNA, which served as the sequencing template. Sequencing was performed with immunoSEQ multiplex PCR; in TCRdb, only in-frame clones are kept and a portion is missing. The top ten hold around 3% of the sample, which has roughly 200,000 clones, less than 45% seen once. Turning to this clone: The target antigen is unknown.

The specimen was CD4+ T cells sorted from blood, collected at approximately week 36, from a patient treated with tofacitinib. The receptor comes from a human donor with alopecia areata. The V gene is TRBV30, the J gene TRBJ2-4; 8 nucleotides agree with TRBD2. CDR3: CAWSPPGGATIQYF. CDR3 nucleotide sequence: TGTGCCTGGAGTCCGCCCGGGGGGGCGACCATTCAGTACTTC.